This TCR beta chain was obtained from a study of T-cell reconstitution after alpha-beta-depleted transplantation in children. Notes on the study in general: By one year post-transplant, T-cell counts and diversity largely arose from T cells that were newly produced.

Unique molecular identifiers were incorporated during preparation of the TCRbeta library. TCRdb re-derived calls from the PCR reads in MiXCR, one entry per CDR3 protein. The sample gives nearly 350,000 distinct CDR3 sequences, 15% to 20% of which show up once; approximately 38% is in the top ten. Comments on this clonotype: Its target is not known.

The source of this sequence is a male patient aged 2 to 10 who had a stem cell transplant for acute lymphoblastic leukemia, so the T cells may come from the graft donor. Source: PBMCs, mostly from graft donor cells, taken 360 days after TCRalphabeta/CD19-depleted stem cell transplant.

DNA of the CDR3: TGCGCCAGCAGCCAAGATATAGCGGGGGTCTACGAGCAGTACTTC. Translated: CASSQDIAGVYEQYF. The J gene is TRBJ2-7, the V gene TRBV4-1; 9 bases are shared with TRBD2. V was clipped by 0 bases and J by 3 bases; unmatched bases: 3. Germline V lookup: CDR1 MGHRA, CDR2 YSYEKL. CDR3 length: 15 amino acids.